These T cell receptor beta chains were read from a single sample in a study of blood T cell repertoires in COVID-19. Clones were sequenced by immunoSEQ multiplex PCR, and TCRdb holds only the in-frame ones, with some missing. The sample lists around 200,000 clones, around nine tenths occurring once. Sequenced input: peripheral blood. The receptors stem from a woman aged 18-29 years who had recovered from COVID-19. The CDR3 runs from the conserved cysteine through the conserved F or W. Each record gives: J gene, CDR3 length, V gene, D gene, clone size, CDR3 DNA, CDR3 protein. The D gene is left open where the match is weak. Clone sizes are given selectively: once, few, many, or a class where the clone is expanded.

J gene: TRBJ1-5
CDR3 length: 16
V gene: TRBV4-1
D gene: -
clone size: once
CDR3 DNA: TGCGCCAGCAGCCAAGTAGTACAGGGTGGGAATCAGCCCCAGCATTTT
CDR3 protein: CASSQVVQGGNQPQHF

J gene: TRBJ2-5
CDR3 length: 15
V gene: TRBV5-1
D gene: -
clone size: -
CDR3 DNA: TGCGCCAGCAGAGGACGAGGACAGGGAGGGGAGACCCAGTACTTC
CDR3 protein: CASRGRGQGGETQYF

J gene: TRBJ1-3
CDR3 length: 13
V gene: TRBV27
D gene: -
clone size: -
CDR3 DNA: TGTGCCAGCAGTTTAAGACATTCAAACACCATATATTTT
CDR3 protein: CASSLRHSNTIYF

J gene: TRBJ1-1
CDR3 length: 14
V gene: TRBV25-1
D gene: TRBD1
clone size: -
CDR3 DNA: TGTGCCAGCAGTGTGGGACAGGCGAACACTGAAGCTTTCTTT
CDR3 protein: CASSVGQANTEAFF

J gene: TRBJ2-2
CDR3 length: 16
V gene: TRBV4-1
D gene: -
clone size: -
CDR3 DNA: TGCGCCAGCAGCCAAGATCGGCTAGTGCAGACCGGGGAGCTGTTTTTT
CDR3 protein: CASSQDRLVQTGELFF

J gene: TRBJ1-1
CDR3 length: 14
V gene: TRBV5-1
D gene: -
clone size: -
CDR3 DNA: TGCGCCAGCAGCTGGGGGCAGGTGGGGACTGAAGCTTTCTTT
CDR3 protein: CASSWGQVGTEAFF

J gene: TRBJ2-5
CDR3 length: 13
V gene: TRBV12-5
D gene: -
clone size: -
CDR3 DNA: TGTGCTAGTGGTTTGACAACCGGAGCCGACCCTTACTTC
CDR3 protein: CASGLTTGADPYF

J gene: TRBJ1-2
CDR3 length: 16
V gene: TRBV7-2
D gene: -
clone size: few
CDR3 DNA: TGTGCCAGCAGCTTGGGCCCCCAACACGAATACTATGGCTACACCTTC
CDR3 protein: CASSLGPQHEYYGYTF

J gene: TRBJ1-1
CDR3 length: 16
V gene: TRBV18
D gene: TRBD1
clone size: -
CDR3 DNA: TGTGCCAGCTCACCAGGACAGGTGAACATGAACACTGAAGCTTTCTTT
CDR3 protein: CASSPGQVNMNTEAFF

J gene: TRBJ2-5
CDR3 length: 15
V gene: TRBV7-2
D gene: TRBD1
clone size: -
CDR3 DNA: TGTGCCAGCAGCTCGGGACAGGGGGCACGGGAGACCCAGTACTTC
CDR3 protein: CASSSGQGARETQYF

J gene: TRBJ2-1
CDR3 length: 16
V gene: TRBV20-1
D gene: TRBD2
clone size: -
CDR3 DNA: TGCAGTGCTAGTACCCTAGCGGGGGTCTCCTACAATGAGCAGTTCTTC
CDR3 protein: CSASTLAGVSYNEQFF

J gene: TRBJ2-1
CDR3 length: 15
V gene: TRBV11-2
D gene: -
clone size: -
CDR3 DNA: TGTGCCAGCAGCTTAGGAAGCGGATCCTACAATGAGCAGTTCTTC
CDR3 protein: CASSLGSGSYNEQFF

J gene: TRBJ2-3
CDR3 length: 17
V gene: TRBV21-1
D gene: -
clone size: -
CDR3 DNA: TGTGCCAGCAGCAAAGGCCGCGAACTAGCCGTCACAGATACGCAGTATTTT
CDR3 protein: CASSKGRELAVTDTQYF

J gene: TRBJ2-2
CDR3 length: 13
V gene: TRBV6-5
D gene: -
clone size: -
CDR3 DNA: TGTGCCAGCAGTTACTCGAGGAGCGGGGAGCTGTTTTTT
CDR3 protein: CASSYSRSGELFF

J gene: TRBJ1-2
CDR3 length: 15
V gene: TRBV7-9
D gene: TRBD1
clone size: -
CDR3 DNA: TGTGCCAGCAGCTTAATGCAGGGGGCGGAAACTGGCTACACCTTC
CDR3 protein: CASSLMQGAETGYTF

J gene: TRBJ1-6
CDR3 length: 15
V gene: TRBV9
D gene: TRBD1
clone size: once
CDR3 DNA: TGTGCCAGAAGGGGTCAGGGGGCGAAGAATTCACCCCTCCACTTT
CDR3 protein: CARRGQGAKNSPLHF

J gene: TRBJ1-1
CDR3 length: 13
V gene: TRBV10-3
D gene: -
clone size: -
CDR3 DNA: TGTGCCATCAGTCAGGGTATGAACACTGAAGCTTTCTTT
CDR3 protein: CAISQGMNTEAFF

J gene: TRBJ1-2
CDR3 length: 17
V gene: TRBV5-1
D gene: TRBD1
clone size: -
CDR3 DNA: TGCGCCAGCAGCTTGGGGTTTATTGGACAGGCGGGCTATGGCTACACCTTC
CDR3 protein: CASSLGFIGQAGYGYTF

J gene: TRBJ2-5
CDR3 length: 12
V gene: TRBV12-3/TRBV12-4
D gene: -
clone size: -
CDR3 DNA: TGTGCCAGTAGTTTAGCGCAGGAGACCCAGTACTTC
CDR3 protein: CASSLAQETQYF

J gene: TRBJ2-4
CDR3 length: 15
V gene: TRBV18
D gene: TRBD1
clone size: -
CDR3 DNA: TGTGCCAGCTCACCAGTTCGGCAGGGGGCAAACATTCAGTACTTC
CDR3 protein: CASSPVRQGANIQYF

J gene: TRBJ2-3
CDR3 length: 12
V gene: TRBV7-2
D gene: -
clone size: -
CDR3 DNA: TGTGCCAGCAGCAAACAGGGAGATACGCAGTATTTT
CDR3 protein: CASSKQGDTQYF

J gene: TRBJ2-1
CDR3 length: 14
V gene: TRBV9
D gene: -
clone size: -
CDR3 DNA: TGTGCCAGCAGCGTAGTGGGCATCTACAATGAGCAGTTCTTC
CDR3 protein: CASSVVGIYNEQFF

J gene: TRBJ2-2
CDR3 length: 16
V gene: TRBV6-5
D gene: -
clone size: -
CDR3 DNA: TGTGCCAGCAGTTCCGAGGTGGGGGGGGCCGGCGGGGAGCTGTTTTTT
CDR3 protein: CASSSEVGGAGGELFF

J gene: TRBJ2-5
CDR3 length: 14
V gene: TRBV6-5
D gene: TRBD2
clone size: -
CDR3 DNA: TGTGCCAGCCGAATTAGCGGGGTTGGGGAGACCCAGTACTTC
CDR3 protein: CASRISGVGETQYF

J gene: TRBJ1-3
CDR3 length: 16
V gene: TRBV7-6
D gene: -
clone size: -
CDR3 DNA: TGTGCCAGCAGCTCACGGGAACAGACCTCTGGAAACACCATATATTTT
CDR3 protein: CASSSREQTSGNTIYF

J gene: TRBJ1-6
CDR3 length: 14
V gene: TRBV9
D gene: -
clone size: -
CDR3 DNA: TGTGCCAGCAGCGTATGGGCCAGTAATTCACCCCTCCACTTT
CDR3 protein: CASSVWASNSPLHF

J gene: TRBJ2-1
CDR3 length: 16
V gene: TRBV27
D gene: TRBD2
clone size: -
CDR3 DNA: TGTGCCAGCAGTTCAACCGCGGGGGGGCCTTACAATGAGCAGTTCTTC
CDR3 protein: CASSSTAGGPYNEQFF

J gene: TRBJ2-7
CDR3 length: 15
V gene: TRBV15
D gene: -
clone size: few
CDR3 DNA: TGTGCCACCAGCACAAAGGCGGGGAGCTCCTACGAGCAGTACTTC
CDR3 protein: CATSTKAGSSYEQYF